This T cell receptor (beta chain) was sequenced for a study of OX40 agonist ivuxolimab in advanced cancers. Study-wide context: Ivuxolimab, an antibody that agonizes OX40 (CD134), was administered to the patients. Recorded diagnoses for dose-escalation patients were hepatocellular carcinoma, melanoma, renal cell or head and neck cancer. The mean age was approximately 60 years, ranging from about 23 to 79, with approximately 85% of participants male.

Sequencing used immunoSEQ multiplex PCR; TCRdb keeps in-frame clones, though not all of them. The sample shows over 45,000 clones, around 88% of them seen only once. At cycle 4 day 1, cycle 7 day 1, and baseline, blood was sampled. Germline-derived CDR1 and CDR2 are MDHEN and SYDVKM. V was trimmed by 6 bases and J by 0 bases, leaving 6 bases between them. The CDR3 totals 13 residues. Material: CD4+ or CD8+ T cells sorted from blood, obtained in a trial of the OX40 agonist ivuxolimab. The genes are TRBV28 and TRBJ1-3; D gene uncertain. The sequence was obtained from an adult with an advanced solid tumor such as melanoma, head and neck, liver or kidney cancer. The CDR3 DNA is TGTGCCAGCAGACCCCCCTCTGGAAACACCATATATTTT. Translating gives CASRPPSGNTIYF. Together with reference TRBV28 and TRBJ1-3, the CDR3 gives the full variable domain: DVKVTQSSRYLVKRTGEKVFLECVQDMDHENMFWYRQDPGLGLRLIYFSYDVKMKEKGDIPEGYSVSREKKERFSLILESASTNQTSMYLCASRPPSGNTIYFGEGSWLTVV.